These 8 T cell receptor beta chains were all obtained from the same sample, sequenced in a study of somatic mutations in cytotoxic T cells in rheumatoid arthritis. The assay was immunoSEQ multiplex PCR, and TCRdb's table has in-frame clones only and misses some. The table has 9,000 to 13,000 clones, about 70% seen once. Sequencing was done on a sample of CD8+ T cells sorted from blood. The receptor source for this set is a man in his sixties in good health.

The chain joins TRBV15 to TRBJ2-3, with 8 nucleotides matching TRBD2. V was pared by 3 bases and J by 3 bases, with 5 bases of the junction left unmatched. The germline V gene has CDR1 LNHNV and CDR2 YYDKDF (reference sequence). The CDR3 covers 15 residues. CDR3 sequence (DNA): TGTGCCACCAGCAGTCACGGGGGGGTAACAGATACGCAGTATTTT. It translates to CATSSHGGVTDTQYF. The full variable domain, rest sourced from reference TRBV15 and TRBJ2-3, is DAMVIQNPRYQVTQFGKPVTLSCSQTLNHNVMYWYQQKSSQAPKLLFHYYDKDFNNEADTPDNFQSRRPNTSFCFLDIRSPGLGDTAMYLCATSSHGGVTDTQYFGPGTRLTVL.

The rearrangement links TRBV11-3 to TRBJ2-5; no clear D. The CDR3 runs to 12 residues. V was shortened by 0 bases and J by 5 bases, with 4 bases between the two germline ends. Per the germline V gene, CDR1 is SGHNT and CDR2 is YENEEA. The CDR3 sequence: CASSLDGETQYF. CDR3 nucleotides: TGTGCCAGCAGCTTAGATGGGGAGACCCAGTACTTC. Filled out from reference TRBV11-3 and TRBJ2-5, the complete variable domain reads EAGVVQSPRYKIIEKKQPVAFWCNPISGHNTLYWYLQNLGQGPELLIRYENEEAVDDSQLPKDRFSAERLKGVDSTLKIQPAELGDSAVYLCASSLDGETQYFGPGTRLLVL.

This sequence joins TRBV29-1 and TRBJ1-1; possibly TRBD1 for D (5 bases). Germline CDR1 is SQVTM and CDR2 is ANQGSEA. The V end lost 4 bases, the J end lost 3 bases, and 6 bases lay between the germline ends. The CDR3 is 11 amino acids. CDR3 nucleotide sequence: TGCAGCGTTGGAGGGGACACTGAAGCTTTCTTT. Its protein product is CSVGGDTEAFF.

Here the CDR3 reads CASTGGVTGTDTQYF. CDR3 nucleotides: TGTGCCAGCACAGGGGGGGTAACGGGCACAGATACGCAGTATTTT. The genes are TRBV5-4 and TRBJ2-3; tentatively, D is TRBD1 or TRBD2 (7 bases each). Trimming pared 6 bases from V and 1 base from J, leaving 15 bases between. The CDR3 is 15 amino acids. CDR1 is SGHNT and CDR2 is YYREEE in the germline V gene (reference sequence).

This clone was detected only a few times. Other DNA sequences in this sample translate to the same CDR3. The chain recombines TRBV28 with TRBJ2-5; D unresolved. V lost 6 bases, J lost 2 bases, and 13 bases lay in between. CDR1 is MDHEN and CDR2 is SYDVKM in the germline V gene. The CDR3 is made up of 14 amino acids. The CDR3 here is CASRPGLLQETQYF. CDR3 DNA: TGTGCCAGCAGACCCGGATTATTACAAGAGACCCAGTACTTC.

The chain links TRBV29-1 to TRBJ2-1; TRBD2 matches at 8 bases. Germline V lookup: CDR1 SQVTM, CDR2 ANQGSEA. CDR3 length: 13 amino acids. The DNA for the CDR3 is TGCAGTTATGGGGCGGGAGGTTCCAATGAGCAGTTCTTC. As protein: CSYGAGGSNEQFF.

This chain uses TRBV28 with TRBJ2-7, with 10 bases matching TRBD1. The CDR3 has 13 residues. V was clipped by 3 bases and J by 7 bases; unmatched bases: 3. Germline V gene data show CDR1 as MDHEN and CDR2 as SYDVKM. The CDR3 region is CASSFSDRGEQYF. Here the CDR3 DNA reads TGTGCCAGCAGTTTCTCGGACAGGGGGGAGCAGTACTTC.

This chain uses TRBV7-9 with TRBJ2-1, with TRBD2 matching 9 bases. Germline trimming cut 8 bases from V and 4 bases from J; bases unmatched to any gene: 9. The CDR3 runs to 15 residues. In germline, CDR1 is SEHNR, CDR2 FQNEAQ (reference sequence). The CDR3 here is CASEGAGGPYNEQFF. Here the CDR3 DNA reads TGTGCCAGCGAGGGCGCGGGGGGGCCATACAATGAGCAGTTCTTC.